This TCR beta chain stems from a study of blood T cell repertoires in COVID-19. V was clipped by 5 bases and J by 3 bases; unmatched bases: 16. The V gene's germline CDR1 is ENHRY and CDR2 SYGVKD. CDR3 length equals 17 residues. The data were produced by immunoSEQ multiplex PCR, yet TCRdb's version contains in-frame clones alone and is incomplete. The table includes 350,000 to 450,000 clones, about nine tenths detected once. The TCR was taken from a woman in her 30s who had recovered from COVID-19. The J gene is TRBJ2-7, the V gene TRBV10-3; 7 nucleotides align to TRBD1. What was sequenced was PBMCs or T cells enriched from blood (not recorded which). In nucleotides, the CDR3 is TGTGCCATCAGTCGACTCGACAGGGCCGCTCGAAGCTACGAGCAGTACTTC. It translates to CAISRLDRAARSYEQYF.